Listed below are T cell receptor beta chains from one sample, sequenced in a study of identical twins. TCRdb re-called the 5' RACE reads with MiXCR, one entry per CDR3 protein. The data hold about 200,000 distinct CDR3 sequences, with over 9.5% observed a single time. The sample taken for sequencing was memory T cells sorted from blood. These receptors all stem from a man aged 45-65 years in good health. The CDR3 runs from the conserved cysteine through the conserved F or W. The D gene is left open where the match is weak. The listing skips clone size in some rows; elsewhere it reads once, few, many or a size class.

TRBJ2-2 TRBD2 TRBV2 many CASGTSGSPPGELFF TGTGCCAGCGGGACTAGCGGGAGCCCACCCGGGGAGCTGTTTTTT
TRBJ2-3 - TRBV6-2/TRBV6-3 many CASSFLPSTDTQYF TGTGCCAGCAGTTTCCTACCCTCCACAGATACGCAGTATTTT
TRBJ2-1 - TRBV20-1 many CSALGSSSYNEQFF TGCAGTGCCCTAGGATCGAGCTCCTACAATGAGCAGTTCTTC
TRBJ2-7 TRBD2 TRBV3-1 few CASSHTSGSYEQYF TGTGCCAGCAGCCATACTAGCGGGAGTTACGAGCAGTACTTC
TRBJ2-5 TRBD2 TRBV4-1 - CASSQELDRSPKGLANQETQYF TGCGCCAGCAGCCAAGAATTGGACCGGAGCCCCAAGGGACTAGCGAACCAAGAGACCCAGTACTTC
TRBJ1-2 - TRBV7-2 few CASSLGLRDDYGYTF TGTGCCAGCAGCTTAGGTTTGAGGGATGACTATGGCTACACCTTC
TRBJ1-3 - TRBV27 - CASSLSRGYDTIYF TGTGCCAGCAGTTTATCCCGGGGGTACGACACCATATATTTT
TRBJ2-2 TRBD2 TRBV7-3 many CASSRKPPSGSIAGELFF TGTGCCAGCAGCCGCAAACCACCCAGCGGGAGTATAGCCGGGGAGCTGTTTTTT
TRBJ2-1 - TRBV6-5 many CASSYSTVYNEQFF TGTGCCAGCAGTTACTCGACAGTTTACAATGAGCAGTTCTTC
TRBJ2-1 - TRBV27 - CASSRFGGRYNEQFF TGTGCCAGCAGTCGTTTCGGGGGGCGTTACAATGAGCAGTTCTTC
TRBJ2-2 TRBD2 TRBV7-2 many CASSLGYGGSSGELFF TGTGCCAGCAGCTTAGGGTACGGGGGGAGCTCCGGGGAGCTGTTTTTT